The 26 T cell receptor beta chains given below trace back to one sample, sequenced in a study of Graves' ophthalmopathy and Graves' hyperthyroidism. Amplified TCR beta CDR3 regions were obtained using RNA transcripts as template. First-round RT-PCR employed HTBI primers, with a second-round multiplex PCR after it. MiXCR, applied by TCRdb to the multiplex PCR reads, yields one record per CDR3 protein. Counted here are 150,000 to 200,000 distinct CDR3 sequences, roughly two fifths occurring once; the ten biggest clones make up 8% to 9%. The specimen was peripheral blood. All receptors derive from a man aged 30 to 45 with Graves' ophthalmopathy.

This clonotype showed up just a few times. The rearrangement uses TRBV12-3 or TRBV12-4 and TRBJ2-7; 7 bases line up with TRBD1. The V and J ends lost 6 bases and 6 bases, in that order; junction bases with no gene match: 8. The CDR3 contains 13 residues. For the CDR3, the DNA is TGTGCCAGCAGCCAGCGACAGGGCGGCGAGCAGTACTTC. Translating gives CASSQRQGGEQYF.

V is TRBV6-1 and J is TRBJ2-7; D ambiguous. Germline V lookup: CDR1 MNHNS, CDR2 SASEGT. The V end lost 7 bases, the J end lost 3 bases, and 19 bases lay between the germline ends. The CDR3 spans 15 residues. DNA of the CDR3: TGTGCCAGCAAATTGATGATGGTGGCCAACTACGAGCAGTACTTC. Protein product: CASKLMMVANYEQYF.

This clonotype was seen ten or more times. The V call is TRBV12-3 or TRBV12-4, the J call TRBJ2-7; maybe TRBD2 (6 bases). Between the trimmed V and J ends, which lost 6 bases and 0 bases, there was a span of 12 bases. The CDR3 is 14 amino acids. CDR3 DNA: TGTGCCAGCAGCCACCGGAGGGCCTCCTACGAGCAGTACTTC. Translated, it gives CASSHRRASYEQYF.

In regard to this clonotype: The junction does not match germline at one end; this may be a read error. The chain is built from TRBV24-1 and TRBJ1-5; perhaps TRBD1 as D (5 bases). The CDR3 loop spans 12 amino acids. The germline gives CDR1 KGHDR, CDR2 SFDVKD. CDR3 sequence reads: CSTSVQGQPQHF. The DNA for the CDR3 is TGTTCCACCAGTGTGCAGGGCCAGCCCCAGCATTTT.

The chain is built from TRBV20-1 and TRBJ2-7, with 14 positions matching TRBD2. Germline loops: CDR1 DFQATT, CDR2 SNEGSKA (reference sequence). The CDR3 is made up of 16 amino acids. V gave up 0 bases and J gave up 3 bases; unmatched junction bases: 4. CDR3 DNA sequence: TGCAGTGCTAGAGACAGACTAGCGGGAGGGGTCTACGAGCAGTACTTC. This encodes CSARDRLAGGVYEQYF.

This clonotype was found many times. V and J are TRBV20-1 and TRBJ2-5; D perhaps matches TRBD2 (6 bases). The CDR3 is 15 amino acids. Germline lookup yields CDR1 DFQATT and CDR2 SNEGSKA (reference sequence). V gave up 6 bases and J gave up 4 bases, with 21 bases separating them. CDR3 nucleotide sequence: TGCAGTGCCAGCAGTGGTATAGCGGCACGAGAGACCCAGTACTTC. Its translation: CSASSGIAARETQYF.

This chain uses TRBV27 with TRBJ2-7; TRBD1 aligns across 7 bases. Germline V gene lookup returns CDR1 MNHEY and CDR2 SMNVEV (reference sequence). Trimming cost V 3 bases and J 0 bases; bases outside gene matches: 14. The CDR3 sequence is 18 residues long. CDR3 sequence reads: CASSFWGQLGVSSYEQYF. CDR3 nucleotide sequence: TGTGCCAGCAGTTTTTGGGGACAGCTCGGGGTTAGCTCCTACGAGCAGTACTTC.

This clonotype was seen ten or more times. The rearrangement links TRBV24-1 to TRBJ2-5, with 10 positions matching TRBD1. Trimming cost V 9 bases and J 4 bases; bases outside gene matches: 16. There are 17 residues in the CDR3. Germline V lookup: CDR1 KGHDR, CDR2 SFDVKD. CDR3 sequence: CATSIAGTGARGETQYF. The CDR3 nucleotides read TGTGCCACCTCAATTGCCGGGACAGGGGCTCGGGGAGAGACCCAGTACTTC.

In this sample, this clonotype turned up many times. V gene TRBV29-1 combines with J gene TRBJ2-5; D gene ambiguous. CDR1 and CDR2 (germline): SQVTM, ANQGSEA. The CDR3 has 17 residues. V was pared by 1 base and J by 2 bases, with 20 bases between. In DNA, the CDR3 is TGCAGCGTTGAAGGGGTCACGGCGGTCTTTAATCAAGAGACCCAGTACTTC. Translating it yields CSVEGVTAVFNQETQYF.

This clonotype has a count of ten or more. The genes are TRBV12-3 or TRBV12-4 and TRBJ2-7, with 7 bases identical to TRBD1. Unmatched junction bases numbered 8, after V lost 6 bases and J lost 3 bases. The CDR3 is 14 amino acids. CDR3 coding DNA: TGTGCCAGCAGCCACAGGGGTCACCGCTACGAGCAGTACTTC. Translation gives CASSHRGHRYEQYF.

At least ten counts were recorded for this clonotype. Relative to the germline gene, one junction end is altered; a read error may explain this. The V gene is TRBV6-1, the J gene TRBJ2-7; TRBD1 agrees at 7 bases. Germline lookup yields CDR1 MNHNS and CDR2 SASEGT. The CDR3 covers 14 residues. CDR3 DNA sequence: TGTGCCAGCACCCCCCCGACAGGGAGTAACGAGCAGCACTTC. This codes for CASTPPTGSNEQHF.

This chain joins TRBV27 and TRBJ2-7; no clear D. V was cut by 8 bases and J by 4 bases, with 12 bases left in between. This CDR3 contains 12 residues. Germline V gene sequence: CDR1 MNHEY, CDR2 SMNVEV (reference sequence). CDR3 loop: CASGPIGYEQYF. The CDR3 DNA is TGTGCCAGCGGACCCATCGGGTACGAGCAGTACTTC.

This clonotype appeared many times. CDR3 protein: CASSLPTSGVHEQYF. For the CDR3, the DNA is TGTGCCAGCAGCTTACCGACTAGCGGGGTCCACGAGCAGTACTTC. V is TRBV7-2 and J is TRBJ2-7; 11 bases agree with TRBD2. J gave up 5 bases and V 2 bases, and 5 bases lay outside the gene matches. The germline gives CDR1 SGHTA, CDR2 FQGNSA. This CDR3 is 15 amino acids long.

This clonotype was counted ten times or more. At one end, the junction sequence differs from germline, possibly due to a read error. This sequence joins TRBV28 and TRBJ1-2, with D possibly TRBD1 on 6 matching bases. From germline, CDR1 is MDHEN and CDR2 SYDVKM. The CDR3 covers 14 residues. CDR3 region: CAGSVDSRDYGYTF. In DNA, the CDR3 is TGTGCCGGCAGTGTGGACAGCCGCGACTATGGCTACACCTTC.

The chain recombines TRBV12-3 or TRBV12-4 with TRBJ1-5; TRBD1 might be the D (5 bases). The CDR3 contains 16 residues. V dropped 6 bases and J dropped 1 base, with 16 bases sitting between them. CDR3 nucleotides: TGTGCCAGCAGCACCGGGGCAGGCGAGAGCAATCAGCCCCAGCATTTT. Encoded protein: CASSTGAGESNQPQHF.

This clonotype was counted ten times or more. V gene TRBV12-3 or TRBV12-4 combines with J gene TRBJ1-1; 8 nucleotides align to TRBD1. This CDR3 has 17 residues. Trimming at V came to 6 bases and at J to 3 bases, leaving 15 bases not matched to a gene. DNA for the CDR3: TGTGCCAGCAGCCTCCCCGCCTCAGGGGGCTTGGACACTGAAGCTTTCTTT. This translates into CASSLPASGGLDTEAFF.

The gene calls are TRBV7-9 and TRBJ2-5; D gene uncertain. The CDR3 is 13 amino acids. V was clipped by 5 bases and J by 5 bases, with 12 bases between them. CDR1 is SEHNR, CDR2 FQNEAQ, per germline (reference sequence). The CDR3 region is CASSPIDGETQYF. The CDR3 DNA reads as TGTGCCAGCAGCCCCATCGACGGTGAGACCCAGTACTTC.

The V gene is TRBV10-3, the J gene TRBJ2-5; D uncertain. CDR1 is ENHRY and CDR2 is SYGVKD in the germline V gene. The CDR3 is 13 amino acids. Trimming took off 5 bases at V and 1 base at J, with 8 bases between the two ends. CDR3 bases: TGTGCCATCAGTCGACGGCTCCAAGAGACCCAGTACTTC. Amino acid sequence: CAISRRLQETQYF.

This clonotype was seen at least ten times. The junction and the germline gene differ at one end; a read error may be behind it. The chain carries TRBV15 and TRBJ2-7; 7 bases are shared with TRBD1. The CDR3 is made up of 15 amino acids. Germline V gene sequence: CDR1 LNHNV, CDR2 YYDKDF (reference sequence). The CDR3 DNA sequence: TGTGCCACCAGCAGAGAGGTAGGGACAGTGGCCGAGCAGTGCTTC. Amino acids: CATSREVGTVAEQCF.

This clonotype was seen ten or more times. The rearrangement uses TRBV28 and TRBJ1-2; the match to TRBD1 covers 8 bases. Germline V gene sequence: CDR1 MDHEN, CDR2 SYDVKM. Germline trimming cut 3 bases from V and 8 bases from J; bases unmatched to any gene: 5. This CDR3 spans 13 amino acids. CDR3 DNA: TGTGCCAGCAGTTTGGGGACAGGTCGCGGCTACACCTTC. Translating gives CASSLGTGRGYTF.

This clonotype came up many times. V usage is TRBV28 and J usage is TRBJ1-6; the D is unclear. V was clipped by 3 bases and J by 14 bases, with 23 bases between them. Per germline, CDR1 MDHEN and CDR2 SYDVKM. This CDR3 contains 16 residues. DNA for the CDR3: TGTGCCAGCAGTTTCGGGTCCGCCAGCCACCCGTTATCCCTCCACTTT. This sequence encodes CASSFGSASHPLSLHF.

In this sample, this clonotype turned up many times. This rearrangement joins TRBV11-2 to TRBJ1-6; TRBD1 matches 8 bases. Germline assignment: CDR1 SGHAT and CDR2 FQNNGV. J was trimmed by 9 bases and V by 5 bases; bases with no gene match: 6. This CDR3 contains 14 residues. CDR3 sequence reads: CASSLGQGRSPLHF. The CDR3 DNA sequence: TGTGCCAGCAGCCTCGGACAGGGACGTTCACCCCTCCACTTT.

This clonotype came up a few times. This sequence joins TRBV7-9 and TRBJ2-5; TRBD2 aligns across 7 bases. With 3 bases clipped from V and 4 bases from J, the junction kept 8 bases outside the gene matches. The CDR3 extends over 15 amino acids. CDR1 is SEHNR and CDR2 is FQNEAQ in the germline V gene (reference sequence). The CDR3 is CASSFSGSGVETQYF. CDR3 nucleotides: TGTGCCAGCAGCTTTAGCGGGTCGGGAGTAGAGACCCAGTACTTC.

There are many counts of this clonotype. The chain uses TRBV28 and TRBJ1-1, with TRBD1 matching over 7 bases. Germline lookup yields CDR1 MDHEN and CDR2 SYDVKM. CDR3 length: 16 residues. Trimming took 5 bases from V and 2 from J; bases not matched to a gene: 11. CDR3 region: CASSPGGFRGNTEAFF. CDR3 sequence (DNA): TGTGCCAGCAGTCCAGGGGGTTTCAGAGGAAACACTGAAGCTTTCTTT.

The rearrangement links TRBV27 to TRBJ2-6; perhaps TRBD2 as D (6 bases). Trimming shortened V by 5 bases and J by 4 bases, and 15 bases separated the two germline ends. CDR3 size: 16 residues. Germline values: CDR1 MNHEY, CDR2 SMNVEV (reference sequence). CDR3 nucleotide sequence: TGTGCCAGCAGTCCCTGGGGGACTCTAGGGGCCAACGTCCTGACTTTC. Translated: CASSPWGTLGANVLTF.

This clonotype has a count of ten or more. This rearrangement joins TRBV14 to TRBJ2-2; 11 nucleotides line up with TRBD1. Germline V CDR1 and CDR2: SGHDN, FVKESK. V trimming: 4 bases; J trimming: 5 bases; junction bases outside the gene matches: 9. The CDR3 loop spans 17 amino acids. The CDR3 region has the DNA TGTGCCAGCAGCCGATTGACCGGGACAGGGGGTACCGGGGAGCTGTTTTTT. Its translation is CASSRLTGTGGTGELFF.